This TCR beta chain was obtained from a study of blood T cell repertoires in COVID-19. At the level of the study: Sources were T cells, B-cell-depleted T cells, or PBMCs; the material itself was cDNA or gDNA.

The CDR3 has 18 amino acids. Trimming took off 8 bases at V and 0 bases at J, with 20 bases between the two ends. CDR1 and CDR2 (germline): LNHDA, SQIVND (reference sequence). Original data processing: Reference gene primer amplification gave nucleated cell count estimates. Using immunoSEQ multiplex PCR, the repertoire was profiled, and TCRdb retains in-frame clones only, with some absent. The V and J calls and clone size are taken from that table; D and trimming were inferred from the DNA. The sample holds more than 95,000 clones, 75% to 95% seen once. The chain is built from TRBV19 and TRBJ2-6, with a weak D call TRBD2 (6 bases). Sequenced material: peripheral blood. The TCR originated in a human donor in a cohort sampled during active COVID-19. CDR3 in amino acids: CASASAGRVTSGANVLTF. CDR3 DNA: TGTGCCAGTGCCTCGGCGGGGCGCGTAACCTCTGGGGCCAACGTCCTGACTTTC.